Each of the 12 T cell receptor beta chains below was sequenced from the same sample in a study of blood T cell repertoires in COVID-19. The method was immunoSEQ multiplex PCR; TCRdb's version includes in-frame clones alone and lacks a portion of them. The sample carries around 300,000 clones, over 75% recorded once. The sequencing input was peripheral blood. These receptors were taken from a man in his late teens or twenties with active or convalescent COVID-19.

In this sample, this clone turned up once. CDR3 bases: TGTGCCAGCAGTACTCCGGGACAGGCCTACGAGCAGTACTTC. It translates to CASSTPGQAYEQYF. This chain connects TRBV6-5 to TRBJ2-7; 8 bases fit TRBD1. V lost 5 bases to trimming and J lost 2 bases; unmatched junction nucleotides: 5. The CDR3 has 14 amino acids. CDR1 is MNHEY, CDR2 SVGAGI, per germline.

Concerning this clone: The same CDR3 also results from other DNA sequences found in this sample. This sequence joins TRBV12-3 or TRBV12-4 and TRBJ2-7; TRBD2 agrees at 7 bases. The trim removed 8 bases at V and 2 bases at J, leaving 3 bases unmatched. The CDR3 runs 12 residues. The CDR3 bases are TGTGCCAGCGGGGCGGGGGCCTACGAGCAGTACTTC. It specifies CASGAGAYEQYF.

The chain employs TRBV2 and TRBJ2-5; no reliable D call. This CDR3 is 14 amino acids long. Germline V gene data show CDR1 as SNHLY and CDR2 as FYNNEI. V dropped 5 bases and J dropped 4 bases, with 14 bases sitting between them. The CDR3 DNA reads as TGTGCCAGCAGTCCAACCGTTTTCGGAGAGACCCAGTACTTC. Translating gives CASSPTVFGETQYF.

This chain joins TRBV28 and TRBJ2-1; 11 bases agree with TRBD1. CDR3 length: 15 residues. The V segment lost 4 bases and the J segment 7 bases; nucleotides outside the gene matches: 6. Germline CDR1 is MDHEN and CDR2 is SYDVKM. The CDR3 is CASSSGQGVRNEQFF. The CDR3 DNA follows: TGTGCCAGCAGTTCGGGACAGGGGGTTCGGAATGAGCAGTTCTTC. The full variable domain, completed using reference TRBV28 and TRBJ2-1, is DVKVTQSSRYLVKRTGEKVFLECVQDMDHENMFWYRQDPGLGLRLIYFSYDVKMKEKGDIPEGYSVSREKKERFSLILESASTNQTSMYLCASSSGQGVRNEQFFGPGTRLTVL.

The CDR3 sequence: CSASPLGEQYF. The CDR3 nucleotides are TGCAGTGCTAGCCCTCTCGGCGAGCAGTACTTC. This chain links TRBV20-1 with TRBJ2-7; the D is unclear. Germline loops: CDR1 DFQATT, CDR2 SNEGSKA (reference sequence). CDR3 length: 11 residues. The V end lost 3 bases, the J end lost 6 bases, and 9 bases lay between the germline ends.

This clone was counted a few times. The chain links TRBV6-5 to TRBJ1-1; no clear D. V was shortened by 6 bases and J by 5 bases, with 16 bases between the two germline ends. Germline values: CDR1 MNHEY, CDR2 SVGAGI. This CDR3 comprises 14 residues. The CDR3 is CASRHLDLRTEAFF. In nucleotides, the CDR3 is TGTGCCAGCAGACACCTAGACCTGAGGACTGAAGCTTTCTTT.

This clone appeared a single time. The chain is built from TRBV13 and TRBJ1-2, with 7 bases matching TRBD1. The trim removed 5 bases at V and 2 bases at J, leaving 8 bases unmatched. This CDR3 contains 15 residues. In germline, CDR1 is PRHDT, CDR2 FYEKMQ (reference sequence). CDR3 in amino acids: CASSRRTGDNYGYTF. The CDR3 nucleotides read TGTGCCAGCAGCCGTCGGACAGGAGACAACTATGGCTACACCTTC.

Written as DNA, the CDR3 is TGTGCCAGCAGCTTAGGGACAGGGTTCGACTCCTACGAGCAGTACTTC. This translates into CASSLGTGFDSYEQYF. The chain joins TRBV7-6 to TRBJ2-7, with 8 nucleotides matching TRBD1. There are 16 residues in the CDR3. The V segment lost 1 base and the J segment 0 bases; nucleotides outside the gene matches: 5. From germline, CDR1 is SGHVS and CDR2 FNYEAQ.

The count of this clone is one. The chain has TRBV19 and TRBJ1-6; 8 bases line up with TRBD1. Germline V gene lookup returns CDR1 LNHDA and CDR2 SQIVND (reference sequence). This CDR3 has 16 residues. Germline trimming cut 5 bases from V and 2 bases from J; bases unmatched to any gene: 5. The CDR3 coding sequence is TGTGCCAGTAGTGTTGACAGGGGCACCTATAATTCACCCCTCCACTTT. This gives the protein CASSVDRGTYNSPLHF.

The chain uses TRBV7-9 and TRBJ1-5, with D tentatively TRBD1 (6 bases). Germline V lookup: CDR1 SEHNR, CDR2 FQNEAQ (reference sequence). Trimming removed 4 bases at V and 0 bases at J, with 7 bases between. CDR3 size: 14 residues. The CDR3 here is CASSSRGSNQPQHF. Written as DNA, the CDR3 is TGTGCCAGCAGCTCCAGGGGTAGCAATCAGCCCCAGCATTTT.

The genes are TRBV5-4 and TRBJ2-2; D is perhaps TRBD1 (5 bases). Germline CDR1 reads SGHNT; CDR2 reads YYREEE (reference sequence). Trimming removed 3 bases at V and 1 base at J, with 16 bases between. This CDR3 has 17 amino acids. CDR3 protein: CASSSDKLTENTGELFF. The DNA of the CDR3 is TGTGCCAGCAGCTCGGACAAACTAACCGAGAACACCGGGGAGCTGTTTTTT.

The rearrangement joins TRBV25-1 to TRBJ1-5; D might be TRBD1 (6 bases). V gave up 5 bases and J gave up 5 bases, with 16 bases separating them. Germline V CDR1 and CDR2: MGHDK, SYGVNS. There are 15 residues in the CDR3. The CDR3 DNA reads TGTGCCAGCAGTCAAACCGGGACAAGAGATCAGCCCCAGCATTTT. It translates to CASSQTGTRDQPQHF.